This record concerns one TCR beta chain sequence. The antigen remains undetermined. The record originates from a study of CD8 T cells in Susac syndrome. Points from the study as a whole: As the study acknowledged, the number of individuals in its TCR sequencing and HLA analysis was relatively small.

The CDR3 has 15 residues. V was clipped by 1 base and J by 3 bases; unmatched bases: 5. When the RNA was reverse transcribed, random hexamers were used with an input of roughly 0.45 to 1 ug. By means of immunoSEQ multiplex PCR, TCR beta CDR3 spanning 54 Vbeta and 13 Jbeta underwent amplification. TCRdb independently ran MiXCR on the immunoSEQ multiplex PCR reads; one entry per CDR3 protein. Found here are roughly 150,000 distinct CDR3 sequences, approximately 93% of them singletons; the top ten hold more than 0.2%. High-throughput TCR beta sequencing covered peripheral CD8+ and CD4+ T cells. Negative isolation was used for CD8+ and CD4+ T cells and FACS enrichment for TEMRA cells.

The chain joins TRBV12-3 or TRBV12-4 to TRBJ2-7; 8 bases match TRBD2. This receptor was taken from a human donor with multiple sclerosis. What was sequenced was CD8+ T cells from PBMCs. The CDR3 protein is CASSLEAGAIYEQYF. CDR3 nucleotide sequence: TGTGCCAGCAGTTTAGAAGCGGGGGCCATCTACGAGCAGTACTTC.